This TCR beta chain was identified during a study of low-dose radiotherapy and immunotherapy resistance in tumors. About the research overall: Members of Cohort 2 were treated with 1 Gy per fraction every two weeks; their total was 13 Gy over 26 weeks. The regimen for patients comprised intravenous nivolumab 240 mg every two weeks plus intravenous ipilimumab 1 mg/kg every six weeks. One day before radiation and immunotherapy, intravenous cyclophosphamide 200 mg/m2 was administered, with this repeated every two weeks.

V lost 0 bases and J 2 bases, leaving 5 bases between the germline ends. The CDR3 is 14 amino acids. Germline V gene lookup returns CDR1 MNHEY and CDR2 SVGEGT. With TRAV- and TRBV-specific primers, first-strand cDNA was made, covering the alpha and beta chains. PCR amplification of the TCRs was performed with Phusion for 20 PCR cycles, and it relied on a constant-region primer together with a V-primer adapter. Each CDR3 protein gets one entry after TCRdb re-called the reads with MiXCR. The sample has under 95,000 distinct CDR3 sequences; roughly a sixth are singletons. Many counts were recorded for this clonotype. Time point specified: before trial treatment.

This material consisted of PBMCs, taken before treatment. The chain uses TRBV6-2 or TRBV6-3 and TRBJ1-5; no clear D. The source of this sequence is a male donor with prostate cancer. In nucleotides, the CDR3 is TGTGCCAGCAGTTACTCCGGCGGCAATCAGCCCCAGCATTTT. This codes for CASSYSGGNQPQHF.